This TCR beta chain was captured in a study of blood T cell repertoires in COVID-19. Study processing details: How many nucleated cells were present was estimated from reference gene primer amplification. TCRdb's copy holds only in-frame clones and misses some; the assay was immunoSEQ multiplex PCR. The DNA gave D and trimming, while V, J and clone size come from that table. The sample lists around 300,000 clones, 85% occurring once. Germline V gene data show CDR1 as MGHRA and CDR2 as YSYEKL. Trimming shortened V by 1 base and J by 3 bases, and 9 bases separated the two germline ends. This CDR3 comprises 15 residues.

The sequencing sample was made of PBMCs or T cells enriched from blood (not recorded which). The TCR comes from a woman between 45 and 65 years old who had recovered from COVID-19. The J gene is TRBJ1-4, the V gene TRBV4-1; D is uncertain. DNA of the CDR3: TGCGCCAGCAGCCAAGTTACCGGGGCTAATGAAAAACTGTTTTTT. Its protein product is CASSQVTGANEKLFF.